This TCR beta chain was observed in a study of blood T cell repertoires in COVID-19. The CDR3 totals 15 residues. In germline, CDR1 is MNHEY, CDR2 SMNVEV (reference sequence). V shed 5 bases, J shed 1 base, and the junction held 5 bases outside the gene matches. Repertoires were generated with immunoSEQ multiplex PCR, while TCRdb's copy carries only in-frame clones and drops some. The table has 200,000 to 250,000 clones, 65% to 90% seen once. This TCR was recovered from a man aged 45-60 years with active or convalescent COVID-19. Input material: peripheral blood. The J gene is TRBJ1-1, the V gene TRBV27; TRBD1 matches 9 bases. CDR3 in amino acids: CASSPRTGANTEAFF. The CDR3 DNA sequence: TGTGCCAGCAGTCCCCGGACAGGGGCGAACACTGAAGCTTTCTTT.